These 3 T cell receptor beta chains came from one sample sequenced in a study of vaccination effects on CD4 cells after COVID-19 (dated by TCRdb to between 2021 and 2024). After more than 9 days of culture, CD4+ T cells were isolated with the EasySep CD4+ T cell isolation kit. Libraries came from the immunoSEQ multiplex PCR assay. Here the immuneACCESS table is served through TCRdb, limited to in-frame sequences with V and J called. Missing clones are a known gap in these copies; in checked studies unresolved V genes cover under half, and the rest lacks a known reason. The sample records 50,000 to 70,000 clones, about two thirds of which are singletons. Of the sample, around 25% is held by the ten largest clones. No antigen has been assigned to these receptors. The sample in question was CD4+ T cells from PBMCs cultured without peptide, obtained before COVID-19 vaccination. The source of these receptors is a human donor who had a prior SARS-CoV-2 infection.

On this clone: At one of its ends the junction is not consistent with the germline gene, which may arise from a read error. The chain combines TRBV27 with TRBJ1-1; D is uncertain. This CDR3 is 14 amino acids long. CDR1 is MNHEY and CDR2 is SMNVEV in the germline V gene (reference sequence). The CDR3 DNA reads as TGTGCCAGCCTCGTTTTCGGGGTGAAGACTGAAGCTTTCTTT. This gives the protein CASLVFGVKTEAFF.

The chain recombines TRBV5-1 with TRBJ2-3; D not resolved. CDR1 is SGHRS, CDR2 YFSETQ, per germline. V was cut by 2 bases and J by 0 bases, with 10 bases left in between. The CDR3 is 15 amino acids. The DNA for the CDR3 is TGCGCCAGCAGCTTTGTACAGCATAGCACAGATACGCAGTATTTT. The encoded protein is CASSFVQHSTDTQYF. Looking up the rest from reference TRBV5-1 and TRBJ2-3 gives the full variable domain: KAGVTQTPRYLIKTRGQQVTLSCSPISGHRSVSWYQQTPGQGLQFLFEYFSETQRNKGNFPGRFSGRQFSNSRSEMNVSTLELGDSALYLCASSFVQHSTDTQYFGPGTRLTVL.

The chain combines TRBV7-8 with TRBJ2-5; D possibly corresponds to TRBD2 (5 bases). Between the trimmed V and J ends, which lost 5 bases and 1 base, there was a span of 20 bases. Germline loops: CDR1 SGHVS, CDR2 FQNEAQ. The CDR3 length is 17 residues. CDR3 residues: CASSPWRIGVSQETQYF. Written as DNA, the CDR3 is TGTGCCAGCAGCCCGTGGCGCATCGGGGTATCCCAAGAGACCCAGTACTTC.